The next 31 T cell receptor beta chains were all read from a single sample in a study of vaccination and CD4 T cells after COVID-19. No cognate antigen is known for these TCRs. Treatment denoted: approximately 9-day PBMC culture with coronavirus spike peptide pools or control peptides (ViraFEST assay). The study sequenced cultured CD4+ T cell DNA using the Oncomine TCR Beta short-read assay. TCRdb re-called the PCR reads with MiXCR, one entry per CDR3 protein. Among about 13,000 distinct CDR3 sequences listed, 25% to 30% were seen once. The sequencing used CD4+ T cells from blood, cultured in vitro, collected before SARS-CoV-2 vaccination. The receptors here all came from a human donor who received a COVID-19 vaccine.

This clonotype was seen only a few times. The V gene is TRBV20-1, the J gene TRBJ2-2; 9 bases match TRBD1. Germline V gives CDR1 DFQATT, CDR2 SNEGSKA (reference sequence). V was pared by 3 bases and J by 7 bases, with 15 bases of the junction left unmatched. The CDR3 length is 17 residues. For the CDR3, the DNA is TGCAGTGCTAGTTCCCCAACCCCGGGACAGGGATACGGGGAGCTGTTTTTT. Translated: CSASSPTPGQGYGELFF.

This clonotype was seen only a few times. V gene TRBV7-9 combines with J gene TRBJ2-3; 12 positions agree with TRBD2. Per the germline V gene, CDR1 is SEHNR and CDR2 is FQNEAQ (reference sequence). This CDR3 contains 16 residues. Trimming cost V 5 bases and J 3 bases; bases outside gene matches: 6. CDR3 amino acids: CASSPLAGGHTDTQYF. The DNA for the CDR3 is TGTGCCAGCAGCCCTCTAGCGGGGGGGCATACAGATACGCAGTATTTT.

A few counts support this clonotype. The chain joins TRBV6-1 to TRBJ2-5, with 9 bases aligning to TRBD2. Germline-derived CDR1 and CDR2 are MNHNS and SASEGT. The V segment lost 4 bases and the J segment 2 bases; nucleotides outside the gene matches: 8. This CDR3 is 16 amino acids long. The CDR3 spells CASSGASGGLQETQYF. The CDR3 DNA reads TGTGCCAGCAGTGGGGCAAGCGGGGGGCTACAAGAGACCCAGTACTTC.

This CDR3 is CASSADHGPEETQYF. CDR3 bases: TGTGCCAGCAGCGCGGACCATGGCCCCGAAGAGACCCAGTACTTC. The chain is built from TRBV12-3 or TRBV12-4 and TRBJ2-5; D not resolved. The CDR3 runs 15 residues. Between the trimmed V and J ends, which lost 6 bases and 3 bases, there was a span of 17 bases.

There are a few counts of this clonotype. This rearrangement joins TRBV6-1 to TRBJ2-5; D perhaps matches TRBD2 (6 bases). Germline V gene sequence: CDR1 MNHNS, CDR2 SASEGT. The CDR3 totals 13 residues. The ends were cut back, 6 bases at V and 5 bases at J, with 13 bases in the middle. CDR3 DNA: TGTGCCAGCAGGGCTAGTGGAGGGGAGACCCAGTACTTC. This encodes CASRASGGETQYF.

The V gene is TRBV18, the J gene TRBJ1-1; the match to TRBD1 covers 9 bases. V lost 3 bases, J lost 6 bases, and 8 bases stayed unmatched. The CDR3 is made up of 15 amino acids. Germline V lookup: CDR1 KGHSH, CDR2 LQKENI. CDR3 in DNA: TGTGCCAGCTCACCGAACAGGGGGCAAGGAGCTGAAGCTTTCTTT. This codes for CASSPNRGQGAEAFF.

J is TRBJ1-2 and V is TRBV2; 7 bases are shared with TRBD1. V lost 2 bases and J lost 6; bases outside the gene matches: 6. The CDR3 runs to 14 residues. Looked up from germline, CDR1 is SNHLY and CDR2 is FYNNEI. The CDR3 loop reads CASSERWDSNGYTF. The CDR3 DNA sequence: TGTGCCAGCAGTGAACGCTGGGACAGCAATGGCTACACCTTC.

The gene calls are TRBV29-1 and TRBJ1-1; D call uncertain. The ends were cut back, 3 bases at V and 1 base at J, with 9 bases in the middle. CDR1 is SQVTM and CDR2 is ANQGSEA in the germline V gene. This CDR3 has 13 amino acids. The CDR3 DNA reads TGCAGCGTTGATACGATGGGGAACACTGAAGCTTTCTTT. Translation: CSVDTMGNTEAFF.

On this clonotype: Relative to the germline gene, one junction end is altered; a read error may explain this. The chain carries TRBV19 and TRBJ1-2; 9 bases match TRBD1. CDR3 length: 16 amino acids. From germline, CDR1 is LNHDA and CDR2 SQIVND (reference sequence). Here the CDR3 reads CASSVRTGDGNYSYTF. The CDR3 nucleotides read TGTGCCAGTAGTGTCCGGACAGGGGATGGTAACTATAGCTACACCTTC.

V gene TRBV23-1 combines with J gene TRBJ1-2; D may be TRBD1 (5 bases). TRBV23-1 is assigned to the ORF class and has an uncertain function. With 6 bases removed from V and 1 base from J, the gap between germline ends came to 15 bases. The CDR3 is 15 residues long. Here the CDR3 reads CASSHLRGGNYGYTF. DNA for the CDR3: TGCGCCAGCAGCCACCTGCGGGGGGGTAACTATGGCTACACCTTC.

This chain joins TRBV7-8 and TRBJ1-6; D might be TRBD1 (5 bases). The V end lost 5 bases, the J end lost 4 bases, and 12 bases lay between the germline ends. Germline V CDR1 and CDR2: SGHVS, FQNEAQ. The CDR3 consists of 15 residues. The CDR3 bases are TGTGCCAGCAGCGCCGCGGGGGGTTATAATTCACCCCTCCACTTT. Translating gives CASSAAGGYNSPLHF.

The V gene is TRBV10-3, the J gene TRBJ2-5; TRBD1 agrees at 7 bases. The trim removed 2 bases at V and 5 bases at J, leaving 11 bases unmatched. CDR3 length equals 16 residues. The germline V gene encodes CDR1 ENHRY and CDR2 SYGVKD. The CDR3 DNA reads as TGTGCCATCAGTGAGATAGGGGGCGAGGTCGGGGAGACCCAGTACTTC. Protein product: CAISEIGGEVGETQYF.

This clonotype was counted once. The rearrangement uses TRBV7-9 and TRBJ2-5, with unresolved D. V lost 5 bases, J lost 5 bases, and 18 bases lay in between. This CDR3 has 15 amino acids. The germline gives CDR1 SEHNR, CDR2 FQNEAQ (reference sequence). Written as DNA, the CDR3 is TGTGCCAGCAGCATCCTACTGAACGGCTGGGAGACCCAGTACTTC. This sequence encodes CASSILLNGWETQYF.

This chain connects TRBV28 to TRBJ2-7, with 7 bases that match TRBD2. Germline CDR1 and CDR2: MDHEN and SYDVKM. The CDR3 contains 16 residues. With 2 bases clipped from V and 0 bases from J, the junction kept 7 bases outside the gene matches. CDR3 sequence reads: CASSLDGGYRSYEQYF. The CDR3 bases are TGTGCCAGCAGTTTAGACGGGGGGTACCGCTCCTACGAGCAGTACTTC.

This clonotype was detected a few times. The rearrangement links TRBV6-4 to TRBJ1-1; no clear D. Trimming pared 5 bases from V and 0 bases from J, leaving 7 bases between. Germline V CDR1 and CDR2: MRHNA, SNTAGT. The CDR3 loop spans 13 amino acids. CDR3 residues: CASSRRMNTEAFF. In DNA, the CDR3 is TGTGCCAGCAGTAGACGGATGAACACTGAAGCTTTCTTT.

This clonotype was found once. The CDR3 nucleotides are TGCGCCAGCAGGGCGGAACTTGGGGCCTACGAGCAGTACTTC. Residues: CASRAELGAYEQYF. V is TRBV10-2 and J is TRBJ2-7; D not certain. V lost 6 bases to trimming and J lost 2 bases, with 14 bases between them. CDR1 and CDR2 from the germline V gene are WSHSY and SAAADI. This CDR3 comprises 14 residues.

This clonotype was seen a handful of times. The chain employs TRBV24-1 and TRBJ2-1, with 11 nucleotides matching TRBD2. This CDR3 is built from 12 residues. The junction had 1 base not matched to a gene; V was cut back by 4 bases and J by 12 bases. Per the germline V gene, CDR1 is KGHDR and CDR2 is SFDVKD. The CDR3 region has the DNA TGTGCCACCAGTGACGGACTAGCGGGGCAGTTCTTC. Amino acid sequence: CATSDGLAGQFF.

The gene calls are TRBV20-1 and TRBJ2-3, with TRBD2 as a possible D gene (6 bases). The CDR3 sequence is 15 residues long. Trimming took off 4 bases at V and 4 bases at J, with 18 bases between the two ends. CDR1 and CDR2 from the germline V gene are DFQATT and SNEGSKA (reference sequence). CDR3 nucleotides: TGCAGTGCTACCTTAAGCCGACTAGGGGCAGATACGCAGTATTTT. This encodes CSATLSRLGADTQYF.

This clonotype came up a few times. The chain links TRBV6-4 to TRBJ1-6, with 7 bases lining up with TRBD1. This CDR3 is built from 15 residues. Germline CDR1 reads MRHNA; CDR2 reads SNTAGT. The V and J ends lost 4 bases and 7 bases, in that order; junction bases with no gene match: 7. The CDR3 DNA reads TGTGCCAGCAGTGGAGGGACAGTGGGCAATTCACCCCTCCACTTT. Translated: CASSGGTVGNSPLHF.

The chain joins TRBV6-5 to TRBJ1-1; D may be TRBD1 (5 bases). Trimming removed 4 bases from V and 5 bases from J, with 17 bases in between. The CDR3 runs to 15 residues. Germline V CDR1 and CDR2: MNHEY, SVGAGI. Here the CDR3 DNA reads TGTGCCAGCAGTTCCGGGACGTCCCGGGGGACTGAAGCTTTCTTT. This sequence encodes CASSSGTSRGTEAFF.

The J gene is TRBJ2-1, the V gene TRBV20-1, with 9 positions matching TRBD2. This CDR3 spans 14 amino acids. The trim removed 5 bases at V and 8 bases at J, leaving 10 bases unmatched. Per germline, CDR1 DFQATT and CDR2 SNEGSKA (reference sequence). The CDR3 protein is CSAEGAGGVDEQFF. CDR3 DNA: TGCAGTGCTGAGGGCGCGGGGGGGGTGGATGAGCAGTTCTTC.

This clonotype was recorded a few times. The chain combines TRBV12-3 or TRBV12-4 with TRBJ2-2, with D perhaps TRBD1 (5 bases). Trimming pared 4 bases from V and 7 bases from J, leaving 10 bases between. CDR3 length equals 13 residues. The CDR3 DNA sequence: TGTGCCAGCAGTTACCTTAGGGGCGGGGAGCTGTTTTTT. This sequence encodes CASSYLRGGELFF.

The chain has TRBV30 and TRBJ1-2, with a weak D call TRBD1 (5 bases). The germline CDR1 and CDR2 sequences are GTSNPN and SVGIG (reference sequence). The CDR3 totals 13 residues. The V and J ends lost 0 bases and 8 bases respectively, with 13 bases between them. The CDR3 here is CAWSVRGKRGYTF. Written as DNA, the CDR3 is TGTGCCTGGAGTGTACGGGGGAAAAGGGGCTACACCTTC.

This clonotype is deemed medium-sized (0.01 to 0.1%). The chain's CDR3 is CASSLYGQGSNQPQHF. CDR3 in DNA: TGTGCCAGCAGCTTATATGGGCAGGGAAGCAATCAGCCCCAGCATTTT. The V call is TRBV7-9, the J call TRBJ1-5; D might be TRBD1 (5 bases). CDR1 and CDR2 (germline): SEHNR, FQNEAQ (reference sequence). V dropped 2 bases and J dropped 1 base, with 12 bases sitting between them. There are 16 residues in the CDR3.

The V and J genes are TRBV10-2 and TRBJ1-2; perhaps TRBD1 as D (5 bases). CDR1 is WSHSY, CDR2 SAAADI, per germline. This CDR3 has 14 amino acids. V was trimmed by 3 bases and J by 7 bases, leaving 15 bases between them. The CDR3: CASSDPGTPIGYTF. The CDR3, as DNA: TGCGCCAGCAGTGACCCCGGGACTCCGATTGGCTACACCTTC.

This clonotype was found a few times. The CDR3 DNA is TGTGCCAGCAGTGTTCTAACTAGCGGGGGATACAATGAGCAGTTCTTC. Amino acids: CASSVLTSGGYNEQFF. This chain links TRBV6-1 with TRBJ2-1, with 11 bases aligning to TRBD2. CDR3 length: 16 residues. Germline assignment: CDR1 MNHNS and CDR2 SASEGT. Losses at the gene ends were 4 bases for V and 4 bases for J; bases not matched to a gene: 6.

The DNA for the CDR3 is TGTGCCAGCAGGGCTCTCCGGGACAGGGTCTCCTATGGCTACACCTTC. Amino acid sequence: CASRALRDRVSYGYTF. V is TRBV2 and J is TRBJ1-2; TRBD1 matches 9 bases. CDR3 size: 16 residues. CDR1 and CDR2 (germline): SNHLY, FYNNEI. V was clipped by 6 bases and J by 4 bases; unmatched bases: 12.

The chain has TRBV7-9 and TRBJ2-7, with 8 bases identical to TRBD1. The CDR3 length is 14 residues. V lost 4 bases, J lost 6 bases, and 8 bases stayed unmatched. The germline V gene has CDR1 SEHNR and CDR2 FQNEAQ (reference sequence). In DNA, the CDR3 is TGTGCCAGCAGCTCGACAGGGGATTGGGGCGAGCAGTACTTC. The encoded protein is CASSSTGDWGEQYF.

This chain uses TRBV12-3 or TRBV12-4 with TRBJ2-1, with D unclear. V was cut by 6 bases and J by 3 bases, with 9 bases left in between. The CDR3 loop spans 13 amino acids. The CDR3 loop reads CASSPDIYNEQFF. CDR3 bases: TGTGCCAGCAGCCCTGACATCTACAATGAGCAGTTCTTC.

This clonotype appeared a few times. J is TRBJ1-5 and V is TRBV10-3; D unclear. Germline V gene lookup returns CDR1 ENHRY and CDR2 SYGVKD. The CDR3 totals 14 residues. Between the trimmed V and J ends, which lost 2 bases and 3 bases, there was a span of 8 bases. CDR3 sequence reads: CAISEGGNNQPQHF. CDR3 sequence (DNA): TGTGCCATCAGTGAGGGCGGGAACAATCAGCCCCAGCATTTT.

The chain is built from TRBV5-1 and TRBJ1-3; D unresolved. The CDR3 is 13 residues long. Trimming took 2 bases from V and 0 from J, leaving 3 bases between them. Germline CDR1 reads SGHRS; CDR2 reads YFSETQ. The CDR3 protein is CASSLNSGNTIYF. The CDR3 region has the DNA TGCGCCAGCAGCTTAAACTCTGGAAACACCATATATTTT.